Described below is a single T cell receptor (beta chain) sequence and its context. The data belong to a study of control samples from healthy donors and cancer patients. Repertoires were generated with immunoSEQ multiplex PCR, while TCRdb's copy carries only in-frame clones and drops some. This sample carries around 150,000 clones, 96% of them seen once, and the ten largest clones take approximately 0.97%. Trimming removed 6 bases from V and 3 bases from J, with 9 bases in between. CDR1 and CDR2 from the germline V gene are SGHDT and YYEEEE. The CDR3 totals 12 residues. The receptor comes from a woman aged 30 to 39 in good health. The sequenced sample was blood. The chain joins TRBV5-6 to TRBJ1-1; D gene ambiguous. CDR3 loop: CASKRWDTEAFF. The CDR3, as DNA: TGTGCCAGCAAGAGGTGGGACACTGAAGCTTTCTTT.